The clone carrying this T cell receptor (beta chain) was detected only a few times. The target antigen is unknown. Naivety among CD8 cells was defined by CD45RO negativity and positive CCR7 selection, thereby excluding terminally differentiated effector memory CD45RA+ cells. All participating donors were Caucasian adults from Nashville, Tennessee. The data were taken from a study of shared clonotypes between healthy human individuals. This CDR3 comprises 10 residues. V was trimmed by 2 bases and J by 6 bases, leaving 2 bases between them. The germline gives CDR1 MDHEN, CDR2 SYDVKM. Some clones are missing from TCRdb's copy, which holds only in-frame ones; the method was immunoSEQ multiplex PCR. This sample yields under 1 million clones, of which 92% are seen a single time; less than 25% belongs to the top ten. Study observations and caveats: Clonotype sharing across donors was expected to vary with sequencing depth. Unshared clonotypes carried lower generation probabilities than those common to all four donors. Memory subsets had estimated richness that was generally smaller than that of naive subsets.

Sequenced material: naive CD8+ T cells sorted from blood. This TCR was recovered from a young man in good health. This sequence joins TRBV28 and TRBJ2-7; D is undetermined. The CDR3 loop reads CASSLGEQYF. DNA for the CDR3: TGTGCCAGCAGTTTAGGCGAGCAGTACTTC.